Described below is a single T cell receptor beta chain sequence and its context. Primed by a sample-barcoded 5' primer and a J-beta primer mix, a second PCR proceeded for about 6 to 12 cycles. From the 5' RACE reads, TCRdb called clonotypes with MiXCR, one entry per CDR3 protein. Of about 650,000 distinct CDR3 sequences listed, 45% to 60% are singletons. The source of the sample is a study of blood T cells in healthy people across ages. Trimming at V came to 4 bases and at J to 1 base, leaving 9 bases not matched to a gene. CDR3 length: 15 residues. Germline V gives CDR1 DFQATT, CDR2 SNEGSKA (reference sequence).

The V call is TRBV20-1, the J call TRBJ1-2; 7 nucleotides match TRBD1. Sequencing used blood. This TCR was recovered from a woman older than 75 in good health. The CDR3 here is CSANSGQGDNYGYTF. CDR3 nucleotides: TGCAGTGCTAACTCAGGGCAGGGGGATAACTATGGCTACACCTTC.